Here is one TCR beta chain with its context. Per the authors' pipeline: The assay estimated nucleated cells by amplifying reference gene primers. Profiling relied on immunoSEQ multiplex PCR, and the TCRdb table lists in-frame clones only, not all of them. The DNA was the basis for D and trimming; V, J and clone size are from that table. This table holds about 300,000 clones, 80% to 95% found once. These data originate in a study of blood T cell repertoires in COVID-19. Study details: From T cells, B-cell-depleted T cells, or PBMCs came the material, which was cDNA or gDNA.

Seattle-derived patients entered the study during active infection and were followed longitudinally. Germline loops: CDR1 LGHDT, CDR2 YNNKEL (reference sequence). CDR3 length equals 13 residues. V lost 1 base, J lost 6 bases, and 9 bases lay in between. The sequenced material came from peripheral blood. The receptor comes from a woman aged 25 to 45 with COVID-19, enrolled during active disease. The chain couples TRBV3-1 (or the pseudogene TRBV3-2) to TRBJ1-1; D is possibly TRBD1 (5 bases). CDR3 amino acids: CASSQVDNAEAFF. CDR3 nucleotides: TGTGCCAGCAGCCAAGTGGACAACGCTGAAGCTTTCTTT.